The T cell receptor beta chain under discussion was sequenced for a study of cytomegalovirus exposure and HLA in healthy donors. Points from the study as a whole: In vitro data verified a few CMV-associated chains as specific for CMV antigens. Sequencing likely caused a cluster of highly shared sequence variants.

In the PCR, 60 Vbeta and 13 Jbeta primers were used. Profiled with immunoSEQ multiplex PCR; TCRdb holds only in-frame clones, not every one. The profile shows around 85,000 clones, around 77% of them singletons. As regards this clone: Its antigen is currently unknown.

At sampling all donors were nominally healthy, likely with unrecorded immune exposures. V shed 7 bases, J shed 7 bases, and the junction held 7 bases outside the gene matches. CDR3 length: 12 amino acids. Germline CDR1 and CDR2: MNHNS and SASEGT. V and J are TRBV6-1 and TRBJ2-7; TRBD2 matches at 7 bases. The sample consisted of PBMCs. The sequence came from a man younger than 45 in good health and CMV-seronegative. The CDR3 DNA sequence: TGTGCCAGCACCCGGCGGGGGTTGGAGCAGTACTTC. Translating gives CASTRRGLEQYF.